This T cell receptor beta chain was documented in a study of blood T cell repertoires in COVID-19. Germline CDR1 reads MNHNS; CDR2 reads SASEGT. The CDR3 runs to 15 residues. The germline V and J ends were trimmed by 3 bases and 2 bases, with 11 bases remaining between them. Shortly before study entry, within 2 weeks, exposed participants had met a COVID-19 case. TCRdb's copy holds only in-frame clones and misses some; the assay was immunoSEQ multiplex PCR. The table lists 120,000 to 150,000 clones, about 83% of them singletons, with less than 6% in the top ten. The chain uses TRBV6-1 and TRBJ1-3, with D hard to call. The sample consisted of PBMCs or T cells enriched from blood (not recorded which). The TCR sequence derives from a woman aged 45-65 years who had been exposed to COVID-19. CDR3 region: CASSDAWTPGNTIYF. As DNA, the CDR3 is TGTGCCAGCAGTGACGCGTGGACTCCTGGAAACACCATATATTTT.